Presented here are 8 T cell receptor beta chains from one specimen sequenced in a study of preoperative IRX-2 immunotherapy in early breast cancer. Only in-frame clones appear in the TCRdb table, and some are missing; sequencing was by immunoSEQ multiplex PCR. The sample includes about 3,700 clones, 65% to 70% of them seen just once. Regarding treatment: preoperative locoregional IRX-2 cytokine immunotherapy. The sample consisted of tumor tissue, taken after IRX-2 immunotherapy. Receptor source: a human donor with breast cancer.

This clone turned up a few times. The CDR3 sequence is CASSYSASNNNEQFF. The CDR3 DNA is TGTGCCAGCAGTTACTCAGCGAGCAACAACAATGAGCAGTTCTTC. The rearrangement links TRBV6-8 to TRBJ2-1; D gene uncertain. The CDR3 sequence is 15 residues long. Trimming took off 0 bases at V and 5 bases at J, with 11 bases between the two ends. The germline CDR1 and CDR2 sequences are MNHGY and SAAAGT.

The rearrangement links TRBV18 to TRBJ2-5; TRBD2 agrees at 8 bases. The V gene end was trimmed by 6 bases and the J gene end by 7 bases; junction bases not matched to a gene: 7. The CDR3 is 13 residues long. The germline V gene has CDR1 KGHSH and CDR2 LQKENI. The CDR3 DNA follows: TGTGCCAGCTCGGTTGCGGGAGGAAGGACCCAGTACTTC. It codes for CASSVAGGRTQYF.

The DNA for the CDR3 is TGTGCCAGCAGCACCGGGACAGGAAACACCATATATTTT. This encodes CASSTGTGNTIYF. V and J are TRBV6-8 and TRBJ1-3; D might be TRBD1 (6 bases). Germline CDR1 MNHGY, CDR2 SAAAGT. This CDR3 has 13 residues. V was shortened by 6 bases and J by 4 bases, with 10 bases between the two germline ends.

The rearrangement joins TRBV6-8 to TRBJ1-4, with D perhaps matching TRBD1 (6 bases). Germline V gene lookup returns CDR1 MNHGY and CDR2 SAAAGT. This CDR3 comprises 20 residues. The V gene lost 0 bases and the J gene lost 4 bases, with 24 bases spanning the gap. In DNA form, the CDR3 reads TGTGCCAGCAGTTACTCACGGGGGGGCTCAAAGTCGTCCCGTAATGAAAAACTGTTTTTT. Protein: CASSYSRGGSKSSRNEKLFF.

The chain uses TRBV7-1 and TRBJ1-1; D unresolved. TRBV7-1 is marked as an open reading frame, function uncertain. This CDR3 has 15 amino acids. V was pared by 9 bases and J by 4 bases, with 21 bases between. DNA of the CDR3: TGTGCCAGTACGGTAGGAGCTCTTTATCTCACTGAAGCTTTCTTT. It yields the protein CASTVGALYLTEAFF.

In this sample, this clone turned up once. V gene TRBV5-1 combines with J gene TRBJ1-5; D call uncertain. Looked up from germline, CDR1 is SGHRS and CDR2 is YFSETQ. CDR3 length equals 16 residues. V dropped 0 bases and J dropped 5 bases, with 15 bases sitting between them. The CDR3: CASSLGVRGLDQPQHF. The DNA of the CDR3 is TGCGCCAGCAGCTTGGGTGTGCGGGGTTTGGATCAGCCCCAGCATTTT.

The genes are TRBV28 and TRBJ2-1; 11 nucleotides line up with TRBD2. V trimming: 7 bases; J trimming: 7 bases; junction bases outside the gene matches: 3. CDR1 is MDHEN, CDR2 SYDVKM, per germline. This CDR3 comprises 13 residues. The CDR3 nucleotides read TGTGCCAGCACACTAGCGGGAGTTAATGAGCAGTTCTTC. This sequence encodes CASTLAGVNEQFF.

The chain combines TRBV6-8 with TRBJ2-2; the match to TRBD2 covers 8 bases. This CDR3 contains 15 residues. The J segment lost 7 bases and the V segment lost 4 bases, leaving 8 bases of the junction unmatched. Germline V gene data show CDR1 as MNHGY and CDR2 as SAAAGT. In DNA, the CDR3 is TGTGCCAGCAGTTCCCTCAGCGGGAGTGGCGGGGAGCTGTTTTTT. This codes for CASSSLSGSGGELFF.